What follows is one T cell receptor beta chain and its context. The entry originates in a study of blood T cell repertoires in COVID-19. Study-wide background: T cells, B-cell-depleted T cells, or PBMCs supplied cDNA or gDNA.

Germline lookup yields CDR1 SGHTA and CDR2 FQGNSA. V was shortened by 2 bases and J by 0 bases, with 8 bases between the two germline ends. This CDR3 spans 14 amino acids. Only in-frame clones appear in the TCRdb table, and some are missing; sequencing was by immunoSEQ multiplex PCR. The repertoire has 100,000 to 150,000 clones, roughly 86% of them found once; the top ten carry over 4.5%. The rearrangement uses TRBV7-2 and TRBJ2-7; D perhaps matches TRBD2 (5 bases). The receptor was derived from a human donor in a cohort sampled during active COVID-19. Sequenced sample: peripheral blood. CDR3 protein: CASSLILDSYEQYF. In DNA form, the CDR3 reads TGTGCCAGCAGCTTAATACTAGACTCCTACGAGCAGTACTTC.